This TCR beta chain was sequenced in a study of cytomegalovirus exposure and HLA in healthy donors. The PCR made use of 60 Vbeta and 13 Jbeta primers. Only in-frame clones appear in the TCRdb table, and some are missing; sequencing was by immunoSEQ multiplex PCR. The repertoire has roughly 200,000 clones, over 65% of them found once; the top ten carry 1.5% to 2%. Germline V CDR1 and CDR2: KGHSH, LQKENI. The ends lost 3 bases at V and 7 bases at J; junction bases unmatched: 3. This CDR3 spans 14 amino acids. As to this clone: Its cognate antigen is unknown.

Regarding the study as a whole: Prior analysis indicated that the majority of TCR beta V segments exhibited productivity approximately 90% or approximately 30% of the time. For TCR beta chains, V- and J-gene trimming was later linked to a missense DCLRE1C variant.

Sequencing was done on a sample of PBMCs. The rearrangement joins TRBV18 to TRBJ1-4; 9 bases match TRBD1. This sequence originates from a woman aged 30 to 39 in good health and CMV-seronegative. CDR3 DNA: TGTGCCAGCTCACCGGGACAGGGAGGTGAAAAACTGTTTTTT. Translated: CASSPGQGGEKLFF.